This TCR beta chain was obtained from a study of T cells in Graves' hyperthyroidism and ophthalmopathy. This clonotype showed up many times. Antigen: not known. Newly diagnosed patients aged 18 to 65 had hyperthyroidism of under 2 months' duration. Any patient presenting with uncontrolled infection, other autoimmune disease, pregnancy or lactation was left out. PBMCs stemmed from more than 7.5 ml fresh peripheral blood. Amplification of TCR beta CDR3 regions was performed using RNA transcripts as template. The HTBI primer set served for first-round RT-PCR of the TCR CDR3. TCRdb passed the multiplex PCR reads through MiXCR, listing each CDR3 protein once. The profile covers fewer than 400,000 distinct CDR3 sequences, with 16% appearing a single time and 33% taken by the ten largest. Study-wide results and caveats: Blood held most thyroid clonotypes expanded above 0.001 frequency.

The sequencing sample was made of blood. The sequence was collected from a young man with Graves' hyperthyroidism.

The CDR3 protein is CASSGDSYEQYF. The DNA for the CDR3 is TGTGCCAGCAGCGGTGACAGCTACGAGCAGTACTTC. This chain joins TRBV2 and TRBJ2-7; D is possibly TRBD1 (5 bases). Germline CDR1 reads SNHLY; CDR2 reads FYNNEI. Trimming stripped 6 bases from V and 3 bases from J, with 9 bases between. The CDR3 covers 12 residues.